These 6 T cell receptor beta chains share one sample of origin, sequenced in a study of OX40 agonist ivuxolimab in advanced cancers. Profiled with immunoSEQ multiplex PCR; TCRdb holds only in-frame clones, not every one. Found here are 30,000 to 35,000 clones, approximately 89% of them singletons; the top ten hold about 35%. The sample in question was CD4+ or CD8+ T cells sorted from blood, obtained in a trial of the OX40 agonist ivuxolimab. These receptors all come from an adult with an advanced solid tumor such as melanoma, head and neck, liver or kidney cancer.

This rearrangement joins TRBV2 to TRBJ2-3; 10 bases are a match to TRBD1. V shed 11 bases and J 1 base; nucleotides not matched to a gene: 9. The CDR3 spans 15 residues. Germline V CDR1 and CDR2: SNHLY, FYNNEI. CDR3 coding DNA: TGTGCCGGGATTTACGGGACAGGGGGCACAGATACGCAGTATTTT. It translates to CAGIYGTGGTDTQYF.

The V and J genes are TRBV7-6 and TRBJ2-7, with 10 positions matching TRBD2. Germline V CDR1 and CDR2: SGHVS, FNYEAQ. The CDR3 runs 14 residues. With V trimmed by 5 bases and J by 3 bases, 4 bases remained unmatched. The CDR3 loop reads CASSRTSGLYEQYF. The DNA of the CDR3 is TGTGCCAGCAGCCGGACTAGCGGCCTCTACGAGCAGTACTTC.

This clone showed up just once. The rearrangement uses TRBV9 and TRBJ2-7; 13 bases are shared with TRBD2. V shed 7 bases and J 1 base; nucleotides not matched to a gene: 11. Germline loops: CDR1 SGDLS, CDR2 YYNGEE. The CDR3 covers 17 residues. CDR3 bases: TGTGCCAGCCCATGGACTAGCGGGAGTATACTTTCCTACGAGCAGTACTTC. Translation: CASPWTSGSILSYEQYF.

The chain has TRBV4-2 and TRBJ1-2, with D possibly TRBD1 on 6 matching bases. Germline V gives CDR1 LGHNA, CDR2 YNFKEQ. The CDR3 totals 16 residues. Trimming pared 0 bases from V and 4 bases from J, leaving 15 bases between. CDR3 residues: CASSQDLTGFPYGYTF. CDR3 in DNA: TGTGCCAGCAGCCAAGACCTTACAGGGTTCCCCTATGGCTACACCTTC.

In nucleotides, the CDR3 is TGTGCCAGCACCCCTACCGGGAATGGGTTTTACGAGCAGTACTTC. Amino acids: CASTPTGNGFYEQYF. The rearrangement links TRBV27 to TRBJ2-7; D possibly corresponds to TRBD2 (5 bases). From germline, CDR1 is MNHEY and CDR2 SMNVEV (reference sequence). The CDR3 loop spans 15 amino acids. V lost 7 bases and J lost 4, with 20 bases in between.

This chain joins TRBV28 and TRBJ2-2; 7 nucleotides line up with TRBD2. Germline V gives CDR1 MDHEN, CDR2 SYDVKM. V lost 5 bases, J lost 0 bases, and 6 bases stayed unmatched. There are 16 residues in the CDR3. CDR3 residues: CASSPWGGSNTGELFF. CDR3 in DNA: TGTGCCAGCAGTCCATGGGGGGGATCGAACACCGGGGAGCTGTTTTTT.